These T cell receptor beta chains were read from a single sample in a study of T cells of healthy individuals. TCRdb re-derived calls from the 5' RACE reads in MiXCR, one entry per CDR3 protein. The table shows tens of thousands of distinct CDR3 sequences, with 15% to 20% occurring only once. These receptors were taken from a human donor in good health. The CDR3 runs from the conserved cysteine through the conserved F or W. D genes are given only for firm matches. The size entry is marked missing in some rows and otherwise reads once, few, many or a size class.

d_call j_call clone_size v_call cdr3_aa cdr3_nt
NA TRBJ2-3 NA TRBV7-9 CASSLVRAGADTQYF TGTGCCAGCAGCTTAGTCAGGGCCGGGGCAGATACGCAGTATTTT
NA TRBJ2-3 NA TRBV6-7 CATVTDTQYF TGTGCCACCGTCACAGATACGCAGTATTTT
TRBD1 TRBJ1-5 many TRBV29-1 CSVADGTGDQPQHF TGCAGCGTTGCGGATGGGACAGGCGATCAGCCCCAGCATTTT
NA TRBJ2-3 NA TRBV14 CASSQGTVRADTQYF TGTGCCAGCAGCCAAGGGACAGTTCGGGCGGATACGCAGTATTTT
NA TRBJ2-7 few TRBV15 CATSRDLGSHRGDF TGTGCCACCAGCAGAGATTTGGGCAGCCACCGAGGGGACTTC
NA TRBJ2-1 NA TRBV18 CASSPPVDTPLRYNEQFF TGTGCCAGCTCACCACCGGTCGACACCCCATTACGGTACAATGAGCAGTTCTTC
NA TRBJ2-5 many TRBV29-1 CSVEAGEETQYF TGCAGCGTTGAGGCAGGTGAAGAGACCCAGTACTTC
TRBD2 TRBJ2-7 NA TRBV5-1 CASRRISGGYEQYF TGCGCCAGCAGACGGATTAGCGGGGGATACGAGCAGTACTTC
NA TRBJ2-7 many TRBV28 CASKSDSYEQYF TGTGCCAGCAAATCTGACTCCTACGAGCAGTACTTC
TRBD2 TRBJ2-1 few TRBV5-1 CASSLGLAGVNEQFF TGCGCCAGCAGCTTGGGTCTAGCGGGGGTCAATGAGCAGTTCTTC
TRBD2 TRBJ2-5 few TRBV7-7 CASSDPTSGYQETQYF TGTGCTAGCAGCGATCCGACTAGCGGGTACCAAGAGACCCAGTACTTC
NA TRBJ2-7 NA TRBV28 CASSLTSRASGQYF TGTGCCAGCAGCCTCACTTCCAGGGCATCGGGGCAGTACTTC
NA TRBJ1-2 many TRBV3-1 CASSQGTAGYTF TGTGCCAGCAGCCAAGGGACGGCTGGCTACACCTTC
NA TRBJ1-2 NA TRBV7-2 CASSRQAANYGYTF TGTGCCAGCAGCCGACAGGCAGCTAACTATGGCTACACCTTC
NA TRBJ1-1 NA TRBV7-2 CASSGYLDTEAFF TGTGCCAGCAGCGGGTATCTGGACACTGAAGCTTTCTTT
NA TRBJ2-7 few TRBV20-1 CSVMSSYEQYF TGCAGTGTAATGAGCTCCTACGAGCAGTACTTC
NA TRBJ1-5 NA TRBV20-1 CSARRTVDSNQPQHF TGCAGTGCTAGGAGGACGGTTGATAGCAATCAGCCCCAGCATTTT
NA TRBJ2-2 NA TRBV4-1 CASSQAPLNLALGELFF TGCGCCAGCAGCCAAGCCCCTTTGAACTTAGCGCTCGGGGAGCTGTTTTTT
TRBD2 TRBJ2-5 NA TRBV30 CAWSVGGGPETQYF TGTGCCTGGAGTGTGGGCGGGGGTCCTGAGACCCAGTACTTC
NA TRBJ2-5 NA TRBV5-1 CASSFSHGDTQYF TGCGCCAGCAGCTTTTCCCACGGGGACACCCAGTACTTC
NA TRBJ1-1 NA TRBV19 CASMYPGGNTEAFF TGTGCCAGTATGTATCCTGGGGGGAACACTGAAGCTTTCTTT
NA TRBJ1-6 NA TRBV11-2 CASSLDPYSSNSPLHF TGTGCCAGCAGCTTAGATCCGTACAGTTCTAATTCACCCCTCCACTTT
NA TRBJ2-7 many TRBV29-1 CSALTGSYEQYF TGCAGCGCCCTGACAGGATCCTACGAGCAGTACTTC
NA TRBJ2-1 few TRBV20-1 CSARDHRNNEQFF TGCAGTGCTAGAGATCACCGGAACAATGAGCAGTTCTTC
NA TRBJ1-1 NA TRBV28 CASRLPGVGTEAFF TGTGCCAGCAGGCTCCCCGGGGTAGGCACTGAAGCTTTCTTT
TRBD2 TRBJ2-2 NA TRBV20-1 CSASIAGLGELFF TGCAGTGCTAGCATAGCGGGTCTCGGGGAGCTGTTTTTT
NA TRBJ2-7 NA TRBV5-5 CASSLTGGRYEQYF TGTGCCAGCAGCTTGACCGGGGGTCGCTACGAGCAGTACTTC
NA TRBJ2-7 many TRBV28 CASSTQQQDRSSYEQYF TGTGCCAGCAGTACCCAACAACAGGATAGGTCGTCCTACGAGCAGTACTTC
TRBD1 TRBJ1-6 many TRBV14 CASSQVWDRGHSPLHF TGTGCCAGCAGCCAAGTTTGGGACAGGGGGCACTCACCCCTCCACTTT
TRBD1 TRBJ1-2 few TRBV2 CASTGGNYGYTF TGTGCCAGCACAGGGGGTAACTATGGCTACACCTTC
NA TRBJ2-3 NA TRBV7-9 CASSLEGRNTDTQYF TGTGCCAGCAGCTTAGAGGGACGGAACACAGATACGCAGTATTTT
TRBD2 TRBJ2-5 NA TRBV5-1 CASSSHSGAQETQYF TGCGCCAGCAGCAGTCATAGCGGGGCCCAAGAGACCCAGTACTTC
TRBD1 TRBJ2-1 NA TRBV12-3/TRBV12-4 CASSPPGTGRLKFF TGTGCCAGCAGTCCTCCCGGGACAGGGAGATTGAAGTTCTTC
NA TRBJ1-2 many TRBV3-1 CASSQDKQAPNYGYTF TGTGCCAGCAGCCAAGATAAGCAGGCACCGAACTATGGCTACACCTTC
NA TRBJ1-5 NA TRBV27 CASRMGAGSNQPQHF TGTGCCAGCAGAATGGGGGCAGGAAGCAATCAGCCCCAGCATTTT
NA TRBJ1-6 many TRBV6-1 CASSEQGNSPLHF TGTGCCAGCAGTGAACAGGGTAATTCACCCCTCCACTTT
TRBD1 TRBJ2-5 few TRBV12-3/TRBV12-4 CASSVGQGQETQYF TGTGCCAGCAGTGTCGGACAGGGGCAAGAGACCCAGTACTTC
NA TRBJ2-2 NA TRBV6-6 CASCASNTGELFF TGTGCCAGCTGTGCTTCGAACACCGGGGAGCTGTTTTTT
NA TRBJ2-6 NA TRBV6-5 CSSRPSSGANVLTF TGTTCCAGCAGACCCTCCTCTGGGGCCAACGTCCTGACTTTC
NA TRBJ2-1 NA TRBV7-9 CASSLGGRDEQFF TGTGCCAGCAGCTTAGGTGGGCGGGATGAGCAGTTCTTC
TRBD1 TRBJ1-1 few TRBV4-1 CASSQEGTGGITEAFF TGCGCCAGCAGCCAAGAAGGGACAGGGGGTATCACTGAAGCTTTCTTT
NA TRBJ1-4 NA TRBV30 CAWAPAATNEKLFF TGTGCCTGGGCCCCGGCTGCGACTAATGAAAAACTGTTTTTT
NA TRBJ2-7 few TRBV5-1 CASSTSNPSYEQYF TGCGCCAGCAGCACATCAAACCCTTCCTACGAGCAGTACTTC
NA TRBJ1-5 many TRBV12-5 CASGPGELPPQHF TGTGCTAGTGGCCCGGGGGAGTTGCCGCCCCAGCATTTT
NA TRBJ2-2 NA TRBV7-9 CASSLSGSNTGELFF TGTGCCAGCAGCTTATCTGGGTCGAACACCGGGGAGCTGTTTTTT
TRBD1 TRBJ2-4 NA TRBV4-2 CASSQQGAEDIKYF TGTGCCAGCAGCCAACAGGGGGCGGAGGACATTAAGTACTTC
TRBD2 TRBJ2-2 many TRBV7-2 CASSAGTSPGELFF TGTGCCAGCAGCGCCGGGACTAGCCCCGGGGAGCTGTTTTTT
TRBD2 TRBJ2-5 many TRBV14 CASSQNGLAGGETQYF TGTGCCAGCAGCCAGAATGGACTAGCGGGGGGGGAGACCCAGTACTTC
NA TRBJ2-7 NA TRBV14 CASSPVLASYEQYF TGTGCCAGCAGCCCTGTTCTGGCCTCCTACGAGCAGTACTTC
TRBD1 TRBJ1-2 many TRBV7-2 CASSLVGDDRVHGYTF TGTGCCAGCAGCTTAGTTGGTGACGACAGGGTCCATGGCTACACCTTC